This T cell receptor (beta chain) was sequenced in a study of blood T cell repertoires in COVID-19. For the study at large: PBMCs, B-cell-depleted T cells, or T cells provided the cDNA or gDNA that made up the material.

The CDR3 sequence is 11 residues long. V was clipped by 5 bases and J by 5 bases, with 9 bases between them. Germline lookup yields CDR1 DFQATT and CDR2 SNEGSKA (reference sequence). In the authors' methods: Reference gene primer amplification gave estimated nucleated cell counts. The table came from immunoSEQ multiplex PCR; TCRdb's copy has only in-frame clones and leaves some out. The V and J calls and the clone size are those of that table, but D and trimming were determined from the DNA. The profile covers around 300,000 clones, with approximately 85% appearing a single time and 11% taken by the ten largest. In the case of this clone: Other DNA variants within this sample encode the same CDR3.

This receptor was obtained from a woman between 65 and 79 years old with acute or convalescent COVID-19. V is TRBV20-1 and J is TRBJ1-2; D is ambiguous. Input material: peripheral blood. CDR3 in DNA: TGCAGTGCTCTGACGGGATATGGCTACACCTTC. This codes for CSALTGYGYTF.